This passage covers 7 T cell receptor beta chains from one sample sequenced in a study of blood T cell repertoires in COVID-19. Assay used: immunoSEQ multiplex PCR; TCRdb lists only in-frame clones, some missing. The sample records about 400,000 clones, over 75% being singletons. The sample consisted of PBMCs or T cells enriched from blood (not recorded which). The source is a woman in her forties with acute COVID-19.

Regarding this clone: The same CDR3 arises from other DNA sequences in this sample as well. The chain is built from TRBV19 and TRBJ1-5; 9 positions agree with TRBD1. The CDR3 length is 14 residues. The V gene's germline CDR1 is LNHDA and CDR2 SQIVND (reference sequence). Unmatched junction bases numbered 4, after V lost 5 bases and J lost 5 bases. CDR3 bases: TGTGCCAGTAGTCGGGACAGGGAGGATCAGCCCCAGCATTTT. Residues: CASSRDREDQPQHF.

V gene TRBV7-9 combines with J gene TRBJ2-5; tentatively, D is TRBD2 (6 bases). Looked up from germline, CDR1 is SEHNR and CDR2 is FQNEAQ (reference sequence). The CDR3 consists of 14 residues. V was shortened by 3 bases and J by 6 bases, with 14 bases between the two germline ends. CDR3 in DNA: TGTGCCAGCAGCTTGTCTGGGGAGGCGAAGACCCAGTACTTC. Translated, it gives CASSLSGEAKTQYF.

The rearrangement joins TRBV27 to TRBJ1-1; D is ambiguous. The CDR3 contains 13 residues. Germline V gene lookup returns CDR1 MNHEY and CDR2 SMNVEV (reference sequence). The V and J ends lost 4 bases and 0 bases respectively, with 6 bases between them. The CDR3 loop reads CASSSTMNTEAFF. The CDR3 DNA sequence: TGTGCCAGCAGTTCCACAATGAACACTGAAGCTTTCTTT.

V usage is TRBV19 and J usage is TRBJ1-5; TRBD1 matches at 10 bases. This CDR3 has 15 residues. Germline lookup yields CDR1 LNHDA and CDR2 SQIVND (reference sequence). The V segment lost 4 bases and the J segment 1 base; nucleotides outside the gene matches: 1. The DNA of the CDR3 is TGTGCCAGTAGTAGACAGGGGGCAAGCAATCAGCCCCAGCATTTT. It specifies CASSRQGASNQPQHF.

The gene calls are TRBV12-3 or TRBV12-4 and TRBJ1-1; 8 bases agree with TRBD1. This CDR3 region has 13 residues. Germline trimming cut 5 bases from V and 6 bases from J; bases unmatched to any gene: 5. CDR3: CASSMTGVAEAFF. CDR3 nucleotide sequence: TGTGCCAGCAGTATGACAGGGGTCGCTGAAGCTTTCTTT.

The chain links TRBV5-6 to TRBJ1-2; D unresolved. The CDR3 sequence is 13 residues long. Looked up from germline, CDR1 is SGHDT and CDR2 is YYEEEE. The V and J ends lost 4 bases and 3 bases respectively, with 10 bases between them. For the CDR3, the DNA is TGTGCCAGCAGCGACACACTGGACTATGGCTACACCTTC. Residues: CASSDTLDYGYTF.

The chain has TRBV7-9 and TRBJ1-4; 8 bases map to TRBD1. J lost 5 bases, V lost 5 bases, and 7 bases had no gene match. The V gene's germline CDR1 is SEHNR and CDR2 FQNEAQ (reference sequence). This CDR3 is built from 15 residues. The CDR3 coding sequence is TGTGCCAGCAGCACCGCAGGGGGCGGGAATGAAAAACTGTTTTTT. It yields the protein CASSTAGGGNEKLFF.